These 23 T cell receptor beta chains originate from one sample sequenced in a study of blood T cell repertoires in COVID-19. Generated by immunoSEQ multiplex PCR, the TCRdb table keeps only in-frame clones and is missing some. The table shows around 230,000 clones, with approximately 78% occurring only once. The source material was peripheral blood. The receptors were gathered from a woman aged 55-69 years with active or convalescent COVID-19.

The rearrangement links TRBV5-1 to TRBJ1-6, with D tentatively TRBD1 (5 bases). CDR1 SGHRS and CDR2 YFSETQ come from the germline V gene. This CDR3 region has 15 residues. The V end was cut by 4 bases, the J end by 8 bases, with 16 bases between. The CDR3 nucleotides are TGCGCCAGCAGCCCCGAAGGCAGGGCCGATTCACCCCTCCACTTT. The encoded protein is CASSPEGRADSPLHF. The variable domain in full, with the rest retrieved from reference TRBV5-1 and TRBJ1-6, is KAGVTQTPRYLIKTRGQQVTLSCSPISGHRSVSWYQQTPGQGLQFLFEYFSETQRNKGNFPGRFSGRQFSNSRSEMNVSTLELGDSALYLCASSPEGRADSPLHFGNGTRLTVT.

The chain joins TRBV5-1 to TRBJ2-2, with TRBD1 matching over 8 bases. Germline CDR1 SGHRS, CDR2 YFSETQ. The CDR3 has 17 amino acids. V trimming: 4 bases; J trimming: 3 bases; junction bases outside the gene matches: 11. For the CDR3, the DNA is TGCGCCAGCAGCCCGGAACCTACAGGGGGATACACCGGGGAGCTGTTTTTT. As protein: CASSPEPTGGYTGELFF.

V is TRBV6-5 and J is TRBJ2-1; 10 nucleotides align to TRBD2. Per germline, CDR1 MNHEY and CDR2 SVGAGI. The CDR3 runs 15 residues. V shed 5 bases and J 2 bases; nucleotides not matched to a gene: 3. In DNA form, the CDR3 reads TGTGCCAGCAGTCCTAGCGGGGGCCCCTACAATGAGCAGTTCTTC. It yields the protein CASSPSGGPYNEQFF.

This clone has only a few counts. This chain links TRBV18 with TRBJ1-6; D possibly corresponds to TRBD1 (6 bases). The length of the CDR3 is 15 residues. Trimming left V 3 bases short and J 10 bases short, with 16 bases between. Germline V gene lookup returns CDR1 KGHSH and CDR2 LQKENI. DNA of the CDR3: TGTGCCAGCTCACCGAACAGGGAACGGGGCTCACCCCTCCACTTT. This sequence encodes CASSPNRERGSPLHF.

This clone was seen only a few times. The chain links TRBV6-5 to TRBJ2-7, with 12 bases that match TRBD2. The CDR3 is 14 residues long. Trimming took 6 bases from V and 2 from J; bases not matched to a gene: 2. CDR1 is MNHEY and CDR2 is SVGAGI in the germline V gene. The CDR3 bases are TGTGCCAGCAGAACTAGCGGGGGGCCCTACGAGCAGTACTTC. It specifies CASRTSGGPYEQYF.

The CDR3: CASSQTTGGETQYF. In DNA, the CDR3 is TGCGCCAGCAGCCAGACGACAGGGGGAGAGACCCAGTACTTC. The gene calls are TRBV4-3 and TRBJ2-5, with TRBD1 identical over 9 bases. CDR3 length: 14 residues. Losses at the gene ends were 3 bases for V and 4 bases for J; bases not matched to a gene: 3. Germline values: CDR1 LGHNA, CDR2 YSLEER.

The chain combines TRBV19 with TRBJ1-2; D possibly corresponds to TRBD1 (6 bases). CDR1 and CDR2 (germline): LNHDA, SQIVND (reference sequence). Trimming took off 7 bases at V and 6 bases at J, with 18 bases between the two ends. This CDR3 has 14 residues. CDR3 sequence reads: CASNDRLGFHGYTF. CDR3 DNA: TGTGCCAGTAATGACAGGTTGGGCTTCCATGGCTACACCTTC.

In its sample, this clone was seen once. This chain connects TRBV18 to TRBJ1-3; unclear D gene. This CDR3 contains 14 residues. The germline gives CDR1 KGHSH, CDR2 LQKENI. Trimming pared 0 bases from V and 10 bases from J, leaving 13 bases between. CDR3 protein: CASSPPGISGTIYF. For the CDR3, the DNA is TGTGCCAGCTCACCACCCGGGATTTCCGGGACCATATATTTT.

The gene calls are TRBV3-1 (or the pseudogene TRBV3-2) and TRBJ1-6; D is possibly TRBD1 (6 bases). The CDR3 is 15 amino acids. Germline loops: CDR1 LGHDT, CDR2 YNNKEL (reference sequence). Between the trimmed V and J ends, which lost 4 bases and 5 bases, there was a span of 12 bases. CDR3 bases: TGTGCCAGCAGCCTTCGGACAGCGCATAATTCACCCCTCCACTTT. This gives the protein CASSLRTAHNSPLHF.

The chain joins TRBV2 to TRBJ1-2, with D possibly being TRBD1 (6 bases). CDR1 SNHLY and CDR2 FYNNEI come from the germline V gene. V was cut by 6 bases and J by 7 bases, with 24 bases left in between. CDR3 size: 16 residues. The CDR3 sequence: CASRARGTGDEGGYTF. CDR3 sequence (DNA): TGTGCCAGCAGAGCAAGGGGGACCGGGGATGAGGGTGGCTACACCTTC.

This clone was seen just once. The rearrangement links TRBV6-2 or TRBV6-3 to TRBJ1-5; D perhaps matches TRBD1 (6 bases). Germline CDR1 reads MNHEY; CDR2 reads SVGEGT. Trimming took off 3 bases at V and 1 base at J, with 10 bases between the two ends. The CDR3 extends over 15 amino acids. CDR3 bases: TGTGCCAGCAGTTATCGGCAGGGGAGCAATCAGCCCCAGCATTTT. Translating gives CASSYRQGSNQPQHF.

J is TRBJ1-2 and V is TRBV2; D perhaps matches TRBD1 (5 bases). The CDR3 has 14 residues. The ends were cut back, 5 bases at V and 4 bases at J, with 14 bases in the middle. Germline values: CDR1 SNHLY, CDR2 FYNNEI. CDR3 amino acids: CASSSTTVSYGYTF. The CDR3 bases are TGTGCCAGCAGTTCCACGACAGTCAGCTATGGCTACACCTTC.

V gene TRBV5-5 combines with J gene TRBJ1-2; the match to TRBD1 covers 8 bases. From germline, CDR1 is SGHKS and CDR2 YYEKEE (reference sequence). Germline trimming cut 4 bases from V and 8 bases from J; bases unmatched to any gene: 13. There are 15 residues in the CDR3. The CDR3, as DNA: TGTGCCAGCAGCCGGGGACAGGACAGGGTATGGGGCTACACCTTC. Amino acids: CASSRGQDRVWGYTF.

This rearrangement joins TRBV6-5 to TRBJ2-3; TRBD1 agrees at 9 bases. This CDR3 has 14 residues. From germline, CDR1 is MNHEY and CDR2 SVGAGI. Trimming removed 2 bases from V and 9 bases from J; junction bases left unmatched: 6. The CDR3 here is CASSYRGTGTTQYF. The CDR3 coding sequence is TGTGCCAGCAGTTACCGAGGGACAGGGACAACGCAGTATTTT.

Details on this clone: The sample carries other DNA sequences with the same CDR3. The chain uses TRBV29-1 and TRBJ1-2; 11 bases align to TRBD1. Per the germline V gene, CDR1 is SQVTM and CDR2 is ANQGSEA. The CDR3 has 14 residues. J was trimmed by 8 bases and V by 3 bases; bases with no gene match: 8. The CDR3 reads CSVEGGQGAGGYTF. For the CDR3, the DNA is TGCAGCGTTGAGGGTGGACAGGGGGCAGGCGGCTACACCTTC.

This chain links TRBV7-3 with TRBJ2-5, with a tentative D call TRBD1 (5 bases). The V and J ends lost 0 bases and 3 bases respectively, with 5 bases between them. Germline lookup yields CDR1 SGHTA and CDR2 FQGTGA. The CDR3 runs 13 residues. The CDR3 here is CASSLTGEETQYF. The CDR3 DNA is TGTGCCAGCAGCTTAACAGGGGAAGAGACCCAGTACTTC.

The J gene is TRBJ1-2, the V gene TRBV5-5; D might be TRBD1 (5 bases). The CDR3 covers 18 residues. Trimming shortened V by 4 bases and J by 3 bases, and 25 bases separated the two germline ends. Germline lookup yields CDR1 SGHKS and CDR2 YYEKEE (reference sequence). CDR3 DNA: TGTGCCAGCAGCCCCACCGGGGGTGGCAGGGTCACGGACTATGGCTACACCTTC. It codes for CASSPTGGGRVTDYGYTF.

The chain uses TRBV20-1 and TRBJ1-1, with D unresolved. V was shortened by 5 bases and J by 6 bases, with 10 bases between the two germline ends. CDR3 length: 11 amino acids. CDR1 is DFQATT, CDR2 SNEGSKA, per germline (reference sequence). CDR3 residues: CSAQATPEAFF. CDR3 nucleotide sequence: TGCAGTGCTCAAGCCACCCCTGAAGCTTTCTTT.

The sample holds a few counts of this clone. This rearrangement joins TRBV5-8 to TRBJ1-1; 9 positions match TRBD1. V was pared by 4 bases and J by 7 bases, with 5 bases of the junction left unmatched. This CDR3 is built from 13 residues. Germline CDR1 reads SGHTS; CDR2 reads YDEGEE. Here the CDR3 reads CASSRDRAIEAFF. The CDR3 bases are TGTGCCAGCAGCCGGGACAGGGCAATTGAAGCTTTCTTT. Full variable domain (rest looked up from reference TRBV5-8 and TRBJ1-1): EAGVTQSPTHLIKTRGQQATLRCSPISGHTSVYWYQQALGLGLQFLLWYDEGEERNRGNFPPRFSGRQFPNYSSELNVNALELEDSALYLCASSRDRAIEAFFGQGTRLTVV.

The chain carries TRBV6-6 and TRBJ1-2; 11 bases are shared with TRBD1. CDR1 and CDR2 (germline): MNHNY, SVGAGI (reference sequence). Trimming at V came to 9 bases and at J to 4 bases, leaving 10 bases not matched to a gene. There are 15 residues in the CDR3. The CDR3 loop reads CASLRGQGAFYGYTF. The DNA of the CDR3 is TGTGCCAGTCTTAGAGGACAGGGGGCCTTCTATGGCTACACCTTC.

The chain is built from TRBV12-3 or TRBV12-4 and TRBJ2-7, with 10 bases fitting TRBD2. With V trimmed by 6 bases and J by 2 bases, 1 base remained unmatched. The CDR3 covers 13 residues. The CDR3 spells CASRLAGAYEQYF. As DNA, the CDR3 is TGTGCCAGCAGGCTAGCGGGGGCCTACGAGCAGTACTTC.

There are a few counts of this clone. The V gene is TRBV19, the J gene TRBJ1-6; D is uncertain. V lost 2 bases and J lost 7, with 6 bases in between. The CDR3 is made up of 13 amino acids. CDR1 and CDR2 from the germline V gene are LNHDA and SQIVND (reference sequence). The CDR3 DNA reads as TGTGCCAGTAGTATACAGGCCAATTCACCCCTCCACTTT. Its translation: CASSIQANSPLHF.

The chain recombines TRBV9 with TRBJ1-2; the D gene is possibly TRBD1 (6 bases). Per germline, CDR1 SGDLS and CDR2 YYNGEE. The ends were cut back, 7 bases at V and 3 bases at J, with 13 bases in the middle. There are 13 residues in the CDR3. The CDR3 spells CASQGGVHYGYTF. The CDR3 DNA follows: TGTGCCAGCCAAGGGGGGGTCCACTATGGCTACACCTTC.